The 2 T cell receptor beta chains listed next were all sequenced from one sample in a study of T cell responses to AZD1222 COVID-19 vaccine. Sequencing was performed with immunoSEQ multiplex PCR; in TCRdb, only in-frame clones are kept and a portion is missing. The repertoire holds 150,000 or so clones, with around 88% as singletons. The specimen comprised peripheral blood, sampled on day 0 of AZD1222 vaccination. The receptor source for this set is an adult in good health.

This chain's CDR3 is CASSLARAGELFF. DNA for the CDR3: TGTGCCAGCAGCTTAGCGCGGGCCGGGGAGCTGTTTTTT. J is TRBJ2-2 and V is TRBV7-2; possible D gene TRBD2, 5 bases. The CDR3 sequence is 13 residues long. V shed 0 bases and J shed 6 bases, with 5 bases lying between them. Germline CDR1 reads SGHTA; CDR2 reads FQGNSA. The full variable domain, completed using reference TRBV7-2 and TRBJ2-2, is GAGVSQSPSNKVTEKGKDVELRCDPISGHTALYWYRQSLGQGLEFLIYFQGNSAPDKSGLPSDRFSAERTGGSVSTLTIQRTQQEDSAVYLCASSLARAGELFFGEGSRLTVL.

The gene calls are TRBV5-6 and TRBJ2-7; 11 nucleotides match TRBD2. Trimming at V came to 1 base and at J to 0 bases, leaving 12 bases not matched to a gene. The germline V gene encodes CDR1 SGHDT and CDR2 YYEEEE. CDR3 size: 19 residues. The CDR3 loop reads CASSLRASGTSGSSYEQYF. CDR3 nucleotide sequence: TGTGCCAGCAGCTTGAGAGCGTCCGGGACTAGCGGCAGCTCCTACGAGCAGTACTTC.